This T cell receptor (beta chain) comes out of a study of T cell changes during pregnancy in multiple sclerosis. V gave up 3 bases and J gave up 0 bases, with 11 bases separating them. The CDR3 length is 16 residues. CDR1 and CDR2 (germline): MGHRA, YSYEKL. Only in-frame clones appear in the TCRdb table, and some are missing; sequencing was by immunoSEQ multiplex PCR. The repertoire holds approximately 60,000 clones, with 80% to 95% as singletons. This sequence originates from a female donor in good health, enrolled as a control in a pregnancy study. The gene calls are TRBV4-1 and TRBJ2-2; D might be TRBD1 (6 bases). Material: peripheral blood, obtained after pregnancy. CDR3 sequence reads: CASSQGASANTGELFF. The CDR3 nucleotides are TGCGCCAGCAGCCAGGGGGCCAGTGCGAACACCGGGGAGCTGTTTTTT.